Included here is one TCR beta chain sequence, with context. Its antigen is currently unknown. Data came from immunoSEQ multiplex PCR; TCRdb stores just in-frame clones and leaves some out. This sample carries about 180,000 clones, roughly 91% of them seen once, and the ten largest clones take around 0.98%. The ends were cut back, 3 bases at V and 8 bases at J, with 13 bases in the middle. In germline, CDR1 is LNHDA, CDR2 SQIVND (reference sequence). The length of the CDR3 is 13 residues. This sample was included in a study of T cell responses to AZD1222 COVID-19 vaccine. Study-level points and caveats: The donor group comprised mostly white British people and more females; the analysis possibly underestimated clonal diversity.

The source of this sequence is an adult who received the MenACWY meningococcal vaccine as a control. Material: peripheral blood, obtained 28 days after the second dose of the MenACWY control vaccine. The rearrangement links TRBV19 to TRBJ1-2; D remains ambiguous. CDR3 DNA sequence: TGTGCCAGTAGTATGACCGGAGAGCAGGGCTACACCTTC. Residues: CASSMTGEQGYTF.